The clone carrying this T cell receptor beta chain occurred many times. The CDR3 is made up of 14 amino acids. Trimming at V came to 6 bases and at J to 5 bases, leaving 8 bases not matched to a gene. This sample was included in a study of patients and donors after allogeneic stem cell transplantation. TCRdb re-called the RT-PCR reads through MiXCR, storing one row per CDR3 protein. The sample holds 390,000 or so distinct CDR3 sequences; roughly 17% are singletons and the top ten take 7% to 7.5%. The chain is built from TRBV12-3 or TRBV12-4 and TRBJ1-1, with 8 bases identical to TRBD1. Material for sequencing was blood, either unsorted or a sorted T cell fraction (not recorded which). This clonotype was sampled from a human donor who was either an allogeneic HSCT recipient or a stem cell or donor lymphocyte infusion donor (not recorded which). It is not recorded whose cells these are; they may come from a transplant donor. DNA of the CDR3: TGTGCCAGCAGCTCTGGACAGGGACGAACTGAAGCTTTCTTT. Protein sequence: CASSSGQGRTEAFF.